This record covers a single T cell receptor (beta chain). What it binds is unknown. Compared with germline, one end of the junction differs, possibly owing to a read error. The sample is drawn from a study of Graves' ophthalmopathy and Graves' hyperthyroidism. General study findings and limits: With almost 90% sensitivity and over 65% specificity, a 13-signature model separated ophthalmopathy from stable hyperthyroidism.

A follow-up of 18 months without ophthalmopathy meant that hyperthyroidism was stable. The CDR3 sequence is 12 residues long. CDR1 and CDR2 from the germline V gene are SGHVS and FQNEAQ. Beta-chain TCR CDR3 regions were amplified from RNA transcripts. First-round RT-PCR employed HTBI primers, with a second-round multiplex PCR after it. Using its own MiXCR run on the multiplex PCR reads, TCRdb lists one record per CDR3 protein. This sample carries roughly 350,000 distinct CDR3 sequences, approximately 17% of them seen once, and the ten largest clones take about 2.4%. This receptor was identified in an adult woman with stable Graves' hyperthyroidism. Material: peripheral blood. The chain couples TRBV7-8 to TRBJ2-4; unclear D gene. The CDR3 coding sequence is TGTGCCAGCAGCTTAGCCAAAAACATTAAGTACTTC. As protein: CASSLAKNIKYF.